What follows is one T cell receptor beta chain and its context. The data were obtained in a study of B cell selection in AIRE deficiency. The germline CDR1 and CDR2 sequences are KGHSH and LQKENI. The CDR3 extends over 13 amino acids. Trimming shortened V by 0 bases and J by 6 bases, and 7 bases separated the two germline ends. The sorted conventional CD4 T cells were gated as CD4+CD127+. Measured with immunoSEQ multiplex PCR; TCRdb has only the in-frame clones, and not every one. Among tens of thousands of clones listed, 97% were seen once. This sequence joins TRBV18 and TRBJ2-3; D could derive from TRBD1 or TRBD2 (5 bases each). The source is a human donor with AIRE deficiency. The specimen sequenced was conventional CD4+ T cells sorted from PBMCs. The CDR3 sequence: CASSPPREDTQYF. The DNA for the CDR3 is TGTGCCAGCTCACCACCCAGGGAGGATACGCAGTATTTT.